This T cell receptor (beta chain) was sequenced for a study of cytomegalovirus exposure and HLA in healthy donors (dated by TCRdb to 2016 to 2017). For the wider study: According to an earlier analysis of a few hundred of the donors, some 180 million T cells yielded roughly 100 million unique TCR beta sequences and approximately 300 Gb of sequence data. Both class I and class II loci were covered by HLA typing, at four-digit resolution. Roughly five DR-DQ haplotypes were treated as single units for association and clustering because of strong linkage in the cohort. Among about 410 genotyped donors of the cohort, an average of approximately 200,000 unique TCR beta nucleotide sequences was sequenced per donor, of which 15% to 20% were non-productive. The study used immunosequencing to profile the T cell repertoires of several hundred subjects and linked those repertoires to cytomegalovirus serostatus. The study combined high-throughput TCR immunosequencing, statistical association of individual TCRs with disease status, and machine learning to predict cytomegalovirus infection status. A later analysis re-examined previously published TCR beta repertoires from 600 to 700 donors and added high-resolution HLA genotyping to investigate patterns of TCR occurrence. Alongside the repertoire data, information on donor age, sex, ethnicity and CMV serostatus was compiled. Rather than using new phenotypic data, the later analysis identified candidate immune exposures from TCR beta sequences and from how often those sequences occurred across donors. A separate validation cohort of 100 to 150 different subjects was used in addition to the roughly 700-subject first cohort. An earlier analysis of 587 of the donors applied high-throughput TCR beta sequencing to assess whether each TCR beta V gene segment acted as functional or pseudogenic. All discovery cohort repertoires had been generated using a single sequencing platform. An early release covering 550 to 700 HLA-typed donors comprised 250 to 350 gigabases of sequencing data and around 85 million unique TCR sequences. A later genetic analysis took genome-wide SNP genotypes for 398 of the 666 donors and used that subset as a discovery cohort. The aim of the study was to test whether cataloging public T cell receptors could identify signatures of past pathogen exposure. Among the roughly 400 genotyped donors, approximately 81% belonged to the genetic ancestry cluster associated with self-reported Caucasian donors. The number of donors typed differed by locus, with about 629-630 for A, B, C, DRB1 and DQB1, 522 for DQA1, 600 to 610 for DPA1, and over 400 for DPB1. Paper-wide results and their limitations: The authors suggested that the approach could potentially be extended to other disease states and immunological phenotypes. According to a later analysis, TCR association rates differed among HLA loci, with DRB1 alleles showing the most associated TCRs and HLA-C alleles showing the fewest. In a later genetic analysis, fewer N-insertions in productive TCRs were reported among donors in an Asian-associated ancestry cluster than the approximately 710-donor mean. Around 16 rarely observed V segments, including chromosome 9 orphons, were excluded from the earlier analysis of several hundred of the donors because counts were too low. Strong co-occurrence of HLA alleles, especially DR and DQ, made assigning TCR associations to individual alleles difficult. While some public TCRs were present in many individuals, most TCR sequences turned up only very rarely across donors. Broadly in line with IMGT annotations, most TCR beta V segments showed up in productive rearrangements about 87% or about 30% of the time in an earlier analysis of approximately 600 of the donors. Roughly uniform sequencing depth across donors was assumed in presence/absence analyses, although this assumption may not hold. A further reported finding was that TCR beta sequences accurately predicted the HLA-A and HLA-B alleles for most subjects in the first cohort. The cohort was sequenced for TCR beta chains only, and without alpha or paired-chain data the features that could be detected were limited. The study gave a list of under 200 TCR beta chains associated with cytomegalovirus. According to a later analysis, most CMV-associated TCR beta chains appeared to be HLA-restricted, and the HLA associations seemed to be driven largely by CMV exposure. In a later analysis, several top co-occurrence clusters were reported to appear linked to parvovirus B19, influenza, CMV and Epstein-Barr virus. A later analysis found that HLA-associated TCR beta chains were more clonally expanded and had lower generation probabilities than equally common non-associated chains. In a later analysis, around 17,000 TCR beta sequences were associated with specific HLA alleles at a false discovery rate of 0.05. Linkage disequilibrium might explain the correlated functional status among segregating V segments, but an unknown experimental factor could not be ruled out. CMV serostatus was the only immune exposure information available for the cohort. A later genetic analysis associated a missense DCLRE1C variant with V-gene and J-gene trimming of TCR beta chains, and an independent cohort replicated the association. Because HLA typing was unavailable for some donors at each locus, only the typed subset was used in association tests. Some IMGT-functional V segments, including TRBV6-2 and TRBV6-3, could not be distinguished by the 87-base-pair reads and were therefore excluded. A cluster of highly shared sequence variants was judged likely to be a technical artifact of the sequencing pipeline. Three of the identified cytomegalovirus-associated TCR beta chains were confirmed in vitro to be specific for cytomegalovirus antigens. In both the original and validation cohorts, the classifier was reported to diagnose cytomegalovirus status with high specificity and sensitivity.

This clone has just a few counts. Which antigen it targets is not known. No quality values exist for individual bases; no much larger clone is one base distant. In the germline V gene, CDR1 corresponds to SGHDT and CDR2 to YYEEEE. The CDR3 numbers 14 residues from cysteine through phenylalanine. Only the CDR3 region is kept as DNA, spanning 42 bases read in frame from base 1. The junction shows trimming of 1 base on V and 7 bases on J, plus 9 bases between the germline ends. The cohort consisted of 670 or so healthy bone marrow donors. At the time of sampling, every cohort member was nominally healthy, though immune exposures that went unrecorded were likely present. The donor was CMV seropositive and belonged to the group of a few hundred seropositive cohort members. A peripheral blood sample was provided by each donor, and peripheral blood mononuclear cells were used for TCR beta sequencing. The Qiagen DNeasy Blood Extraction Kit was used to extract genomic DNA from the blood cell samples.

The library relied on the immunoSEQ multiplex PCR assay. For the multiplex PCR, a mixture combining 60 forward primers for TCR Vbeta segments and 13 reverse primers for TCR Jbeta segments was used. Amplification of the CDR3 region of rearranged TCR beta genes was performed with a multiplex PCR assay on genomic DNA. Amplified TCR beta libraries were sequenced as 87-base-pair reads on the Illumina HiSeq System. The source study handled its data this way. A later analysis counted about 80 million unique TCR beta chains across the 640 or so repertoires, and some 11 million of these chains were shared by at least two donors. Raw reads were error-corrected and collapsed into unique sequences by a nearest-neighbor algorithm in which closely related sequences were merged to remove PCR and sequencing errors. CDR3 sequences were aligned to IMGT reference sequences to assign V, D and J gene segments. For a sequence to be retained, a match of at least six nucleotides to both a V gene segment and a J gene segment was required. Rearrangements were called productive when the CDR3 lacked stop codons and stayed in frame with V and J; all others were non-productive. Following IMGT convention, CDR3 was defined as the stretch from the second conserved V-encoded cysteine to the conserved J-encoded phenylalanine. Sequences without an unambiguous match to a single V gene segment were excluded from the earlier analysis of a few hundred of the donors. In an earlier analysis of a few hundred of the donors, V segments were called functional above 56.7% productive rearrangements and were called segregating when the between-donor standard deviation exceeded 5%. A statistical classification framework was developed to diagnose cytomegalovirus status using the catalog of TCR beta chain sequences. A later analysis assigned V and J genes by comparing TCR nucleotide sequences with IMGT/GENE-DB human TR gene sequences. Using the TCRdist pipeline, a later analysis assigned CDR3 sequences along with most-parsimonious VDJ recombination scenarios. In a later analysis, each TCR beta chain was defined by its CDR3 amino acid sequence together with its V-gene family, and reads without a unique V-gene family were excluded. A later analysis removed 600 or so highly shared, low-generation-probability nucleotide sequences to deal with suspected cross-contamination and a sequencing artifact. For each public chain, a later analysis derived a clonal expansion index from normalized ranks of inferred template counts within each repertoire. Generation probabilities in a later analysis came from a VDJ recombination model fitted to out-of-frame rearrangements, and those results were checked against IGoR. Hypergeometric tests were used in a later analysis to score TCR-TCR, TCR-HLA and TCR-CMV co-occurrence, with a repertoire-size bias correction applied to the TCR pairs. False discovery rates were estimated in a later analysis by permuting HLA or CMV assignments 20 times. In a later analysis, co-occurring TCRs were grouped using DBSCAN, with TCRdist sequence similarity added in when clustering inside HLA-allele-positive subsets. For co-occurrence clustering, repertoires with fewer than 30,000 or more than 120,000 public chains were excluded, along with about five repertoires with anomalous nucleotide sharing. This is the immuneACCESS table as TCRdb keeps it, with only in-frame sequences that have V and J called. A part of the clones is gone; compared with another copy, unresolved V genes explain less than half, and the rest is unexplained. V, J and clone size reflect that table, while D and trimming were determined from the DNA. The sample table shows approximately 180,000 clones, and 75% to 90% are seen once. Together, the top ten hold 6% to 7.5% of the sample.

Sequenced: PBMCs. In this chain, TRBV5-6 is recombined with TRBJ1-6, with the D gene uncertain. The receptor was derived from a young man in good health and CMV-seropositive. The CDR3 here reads CASSLNRANSPLHF. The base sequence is TGTGCCAGCAGCTTGAACAGAGCAAATTCACCCCTCCACTTT. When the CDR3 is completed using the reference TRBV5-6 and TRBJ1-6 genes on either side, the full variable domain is DAGVTQSPTHLIKTRGQQVTLRCSPKSGHDTVSWYQQALGQGPQFIFQYYEEEERQRGNFPDRFSGHQFPNYSSELNVNALLLGDSALYLCASSLNRANSPLHFGNGTRLTVT.